The rows below give T cell receptor beta chains drawn from one sample of a study of vaccination and CD4 T cells after COVID-19. Their specific antigens are unknown. TCRdb re-called the PCR reads with MiXCR, one entry per CDR3 protein. This table has around 20,000 distinct CDR3 sequences, around half appearing once. The sequencing input was CD4+ T cells from blood, cultured in vitro. These receptors were obtained from a human donor who had recovered from COVID-19. CDR3s include the opening cysteine and the closing phenylalanine or tryptophan. The order of the fields is CDR3 DNA, CDR3 protein, J gene, D gene, V gene, CDR3 length, clone size. A D gene is named only where the DNA matches it firmly. Size is omitted from some rows. Given values are once, few, many or a class for expanded clones.

TGCGCCAGCAGCCAAGCTATGGGGACAGTAGGTTACTCTGGAAACACCATATATTTT | CASSQAMGTVGYSGNTIYF | TRBJ1-3 | TRBD1 | TRBV4-1 | 19 | -
TGTGCCACCAGTGAGGCCGGGACAGGGAATGAAAAACTGTTTTTT | CATSEAGTGNEKLFF | TRBJ1-4 | TRBD1 | TRBV24-1 | 15 | -
TGCAGTGCTAGACATAGCGGGCGTTCCTACGAGCAGTACTTC | CSARHSGRSYEQYF | TRBJ2-7 | TRBD2 | TRBV20-1 | 14 | -
TGCAGTGCTAGGGGGGGGAGCACTGAAGCTTTCTTT | CSARGGSTEAFF | TRBJ1-1 | - | TRBV20-1 | 12 | -
TGCAGTGCTAGTCAACAGATCTACGAGCAGTACTTC | CSASQQIYEQYF | TRBJ2-7 | - | TRBV20-1 | 12 | once
TGTGCCAGCAGCTTGGGGCAGAAAGAGACCCAGTACTTC | CASSLGQKETQYF | TRBJ2-5 | - | TRBV7-8 | 13 | -
TGTGCCAGCAGCTTTCGGCGGGAACCCTACGAGCAGTACTTC | CASSFRREPYEQYF | TRBJ2-7 | - | TRBV5-4 | 14 | once
TGCAGTGCCCCTGGGCCGACTAGCGGGAGCTACAATGAGCAGTTCTTC | CSAPGPTSGSYNEQFF | TRBJ2-1 | TRBD2 | TRBV20-1 | 16 | -
TGTGCCAGCAACCGCCTAGCGGGAGTTCCCTACGAGCAGTACTTC | CASNRLAGVPYEQYF | TRBJ2-7 | TRBD2 | TRBV2 | 15 | -
TGTGCCAGCAGCGGTGGCGCAACTTTGCCCCAGCATTTT | CASSGGATLPQHF | TRBJ1-5 | - | TRBV12-3/TRBV12-4 | 13 | -
TGTGCCAGCAGTGGGTGGACTAGCGGGAGACCGGATACGCAGTATTTT | CASSGWTSGRPDTQYF | TRBJ2-3 | TRBD2 | TRBV6-1 | 16 | few
TGCGCCACACGCCAGGGGATCGCAGATACGCAGTATTTT | CATRQGIADTQYF | TRBJ2-3 | - | TRBV10-1 | 13 | -
TGTGCCAGCAGCCTGGAGAGGGGAAATCAGCCCCAGCATTTT | CASSLERGNQPQHF | TRBJ1-5 | - | TRBV6-2/TRBV6-3 | 14 | -
TGCAGTGCTAGAGATCCCAGGGGAAGCGAGCAGTACTTC | CSARDPRGSEQYF | TRBJ2-7 | - | TRBV20-1 | 13 | -
TGTGCCAGCAGCCATTTCTTACAGGGGGGGCTGCCCCTTTCGGGCACTGAAGCTTTCTTT | CASSHFLQGGLPLSGTEAFF | TRBJ1-1 | TRBD1 | TRBV14 | 20 | -
TGTGCCAGCAGTTACGGGGTAGCGGGAGGTCGGAATGAGCAGTTCTTC | CASSYGVAGGRNEQFF | TRBJ2-1 | TRBD2 | TRBV6-5 | 16 | -
TGTGCCAGTAGTATGCTAGCGGATACGCAGTATTTT | CASSMLADTQYF | TRBJ2-3 | - | TRBV19 | 12 | -
TGTGCCTGGACCGTCGGGACAGGGGTATCAACCCAGTACTTC | CAWTVGTGVSTQYF | TRBJ2-5 | TRBD1 | TRBV30 | 14 | -
TGCAGTGCTAGAGCTCCCAGGGTGGAGGGCACTGAAGCTTTCTTT | CSARAPRVEGTEAFF | TRBJ1-1 | - | TRBV20-1 | 15 | few
TGTGCCAGCAGTTACAGGGGACAGGGGGCGACTAACTATGGCTACACCTTC | CASSYRGQGATNYGYTF | TRBJ1-2 | TRBD1 | TRBV6-5 | 17 | -
TGTGCCAGCAGTCCCGGGGGAGCGACCAGACCCCATACGCAGTATTTT | CASSPGGATRPHTQYF | TRBJ2-3 | - | TRBV28 | 16 | once
TGTGCCACCGTAGCGGGAGGGACTTCCACCGGGGAGCTGTTTTTT | CATVAGGTSTGELFF | TRBJ2-2 | TRBD2 | TRBV6-1 | 15 | once
TGTGCCAGCAGCTTAGATTGGACAGGGGCTCCCCTTGGAGGCTACACCTTC | CASSLDWTGAPLGGYTF | TRBJ1-2 | TRBD1 | TRBV11-2 | 17 | -
TGTGCCTGGAGCCGGGACAGTTACACAGATACGCAGTATTTT | CAWSRDSYTDTQYF | TRBJ2-3 | TRBD1 | TRBV30 | 14 | few
TGCAGTGCTGACAGGGGGCTAGGAAACACCTTC | CSADRGLGNTF | TRBJ1-2 | TRBD1 | TRBV20-1 | 11 | -
TGCAGTTTCCCGGACCAGGCAGATACGCAGTATTTT | CSFPDQADTQYF | TRBJ2-3 | - | TRBV20-1 | 12 | -
TGCAGTGCTAGAGGAGGCGGGAGGGCCTACAATGAGCAGTTCTTC | CSARGGGRAYNEQFF | TRBJ2-1 | TRBD2 | TRBV20-1 | 15 | few
TGTGCCAGCAGCAACGCCGGGACCGGGGGCAGATCACCCCTCCACTTT | CASSNAGTGGRSPLHF | TRBJ1-6 | - | TRBV28 | 16 | -
TGTACCAGCAGCTCCACCTTTAGCGGGAGGTCGACGGATACGCAGTATTTT | CTSSSTFSGRSTDTQYF | TRBJ2-3 | TRBD2 | TRBV7-8 | 17 | -
TGTGCCAGCAGCGTAGCGGGAGGGGGCACAGATACGCAGTATTTT | CASSVAGGGTDTQYF | TRBJ2-3 | TRBD2 | TRBV7-3 | 15 | few
TGTGCCAGCGGATCCGGGTCCTACAATGAGCAGTTCTTC | CASGSGSYNEQFF | TRBJ2-1 | - | TRBV7-8 | 13 | few
TGTGCCAGCAGCGTCACAGGGGACGGGGCCAAAAACATTCAGTACTTC | CASSVTGDGAKNIQYF | TRBJ2-4 | TRBD1 | TRBV4-2 | 16 | -
TGTGCCAGCAGAGACGGACAGGGATTGAATCAGCCCCAGCATTTT | CASRDGQGLNQPQHF | TRBJ1-5 | TRBD1 | TRBV27 | 15 | -
TGTGCCAGCAACCCATCAGGGCGGTTCGGGAACTACGAGCAGTACTTC | CASNPSGRFGNYEQYF | TRBJ2-7 | - | TRBV6-2/TRBV6-3 | 16 | -
TGTGCCAGCAGCCCCTTTTCGGGGGGCCGCGGCACTGAAGCTTTCTTT | CASSPFSGGRGTEAFF | TRBJ1-1 | - | TRBV11-2 | 16 | -
TGTGCCAGCAGTTTTACCTATACTAGCGGGAGGTTCTACAATGAGCAGTTCTTC | CASSFTYTSGRFYNEQFF | TRBJ2-1 | TRBD2 | TRBV27 | 18 | -
TGTGCCAGCAGTGAGAGACAGAACGAAAAACTGTTTTTT | CASSERQNEKLFF | TRBJ1-4 | - | TRBV2 | 13 | -
TGCAGTGCTAGTTCCGGGACAGCAACCAGCTCCTACAATGAGCAGTTCTTC | CSASSGTATSSYNEQFF | TRBJ2-1 | TRBD1 | TRBV20-1 | 17 | -
TGTGCCTGGGAGCAAGCGGGAGTAATAACCCAGTACTTC | CAWEQAGVITQYF | TRBJ2-5 | TRBD2 | TRBV30 | 13 | -
TGTGCCAGCAGCCAATCAGGTGGACAGCCCCAGCATTTT | CASSQSGGQPQHF | TRBJ1-5 | - | TRBV14 | 13 | -
TGTGCCAGCTCACCCCCCAGCGGGAGGAGCACAGATACGCAGTATTTT | CASSPPSGRSTDTQYF | TRBJ2-3 | TRBD2 | TRBV18 | 16 | few
TGTGCCAGCAGTTTAGACGCTCTTGGGGCCGGGGAGCTGTTTTTT | CASSLDALGAGELFF | TRBJ2-2 | - | TRBV12-3/TRBV12-4 | 15 | -
TGTGCCAGCAGTTTGGGGCCCTCATGGGCGTCCGGGGAGCTGTTTTTT | CASSLGPSWASGELFF | TRBJ2-2 | - | TRBV27 | 16 | few
TGTGCCAGTTCCCGGGACAGGGGGCGTCGGAGGCAAGAGACCCAGTACTTC | CASSRDRGRRRQETQYF | TRBJ2-5 | TRBD1 | TRBV19 | 17 | -
TGTGCCAGTTCTGGACAGATCAATCAGCCCCAGCATTTT | CASSGQINQPQHF | TRBJ1-5 | - | TRBV19 | 13 | -
TGCAGTGCTAGAAAGGGACAGGGAAACTATGGCTACACCTTC | CSARKGQGNYGYTF | TRBJ1-2 | TRBD1 | TRBV20-1 | 14 | -
TGTGCCACACATCGACAGGGGGCGCAAGGAGAGACCCAGTACTTC | CATHRQGAQGETQYF | TRBJ2-5 | TRBD1 | TRBV6-1 | 15 | few
TGTGCCAGCAGCGTAGTTGGAGACACTGAAGCTTTCTTT | CASSVVGDTEAFF | TRBJ1-1 | - | TRBV9 | 13 | -
TGTGCCAGCAGCTTTAACTATGGCTACACCTTC | CASSFNYGYTF | TRBJ1-2 | - | TRBV6-1 | 11 | -
TGCAGTGCTTCCACTGGACAGGAAGAGACCCAGTACTTC | CSASTGQEETQYF | TRBJ2-5 | TRBD1 | TRBV20-1 | 13 | few
TGTGCCAGTAGTATGTACGGGACAGGGTTCGCCAGGCAGCCCCAGCATTTT | CASSMYGTGFARQPQHF | TRBJ1-5 | TRBD1 | TRBV19 | 17 | few
TGCGCCAGCAGTCTGGGCAGCCGCTATGGCTACACCTTC | CASSLGSRYGYTF | TRBJ1-2 | - | TRBV5-1 | 13 | -
TGTGCCAGCAGCGACCTAGCGGGAAGGAGTTATGAGCAGTTCTTC | CASSDLAGRSYEQFF | TRBJ2-1 | TRBD2 | TRBV6-2/TRBV6-3 | 15 | -
TGTGCCAGTACCTACACTAGTCCGCTCAATGAAAAACTGTTTTTT | CASTYTSPLNEKLFF | TRBJ1-4 | - | TRBV19 | 15 | -
TGTGCCAGCAGTCGGGACAGTTATAATGAAAAACTGTTTTTT | CASSRDSYNEKLFF | TRBJ1-4 | TRBD1 | TRBV27 | 14 | -
TGTGCCAGCAGGGGGGGGAGAAGCACAGATACGCAGTATTTT | CASRGGRSTDTQYF | TRBJ2-3 | TRBD2 | TRBV2 | 14 | once
TGTGCTAGCAGCTTAGCGGGAGGAGATACGCAGTATTTT | CASSLAGGDTQYF | TRBJ2-3 | TRBD2 | TRBV7-7 | 13 | once
TGTGCCAGCAGTATGGCCGGGACCTTAGACACTGAAGCTTTCTTT | CASSMAGTLDTEAFF | TRBJ1-1 | - | TRBV6-1 | 15 | few
TGTGCCAGCGGACGACAGGGAGGTGCAGATACGCAGTATTTT | CASGRQGGADTQYF | TRBJ2-3 | - | TRBV2 | 14 | -
TGTGCCAGCAGCCAAGGTTCGGTCTATCAGCCCCAGCATTTT | CASSQGSVYQPQHF | TRBJ1-5 | - | TRBV3-1 | 14 | -